These T cell receptor beta chains were read from a single sample in a study of OX40 agonist ivuxolimab in advanced cancers. Libraries were prepared by immunoSEQ multiplex PCR; TCRdb keeps only in-frame clonotypes and omits some of them. In the table there are around 74,000 clones, 85% to 95% of which are singletons. Sequenced material: CD4+ or CD8+ T cells sorted from blood, taken in a trial of the OX40 agonist ivuxolimab. These receptors were taken from an adult with an advanced solid tumor such as melanoma, head and neck, liver or kidney cancer. Each CDR3 is given with its conserved first and last residue. A D gene is named only where the DNA matches it firmly. Only part of the rows carry a size: once, few, many, or a class if the clone is expanded.

D,V,size,J,DNA,CDR3
NA,TRBV7-9,NA,TRBJ2-7,TGTGCCAGCAGCTTAGGGGATGTCCCTCTTTACGAGCAGTACTTC,CASSLGDVPLYEQYF
NA,TRBV23-1,NA,TRBJ1-2,TGCGCCAGCAGTCAATCCCCAGGACAGAGATATAACTATGGCTACACCTTC,CASSQSPGQRYNYGYTF
TRBD1,TRBV27,NA,TRBJ2-7,TGTGCCAGCAGTTTATCTGCAGGGGGTTACGAGCAGTACTTC,CASSLSAGGYEQYF
NA,TRBV6-7,NA,TRBJ1-6,TGTGCCAGCAGTTACAGGGATAATTCACCCCTCCACTTT,CASSYRDNSPLHF
NA,TRBV4-1,NA,TRBJ2-7,TGCGCCAGCAGCCAGGTTCAATACTCCTACGAGCAGTACTTC,CASSQVQYSYEQYF
NA,TRBV12-5,NA,TRBJ1-2,TGTGCTACCCCCCCGGGGGGGACGTTGTATGGCTACACCTTC,CATPPGGTLYGYTF
NA,TRBV5-1,NA,TRBJ1-2,TGCGCCAGCATAGCCCCGGGGGGAGGCGATGGCTACACCTTC,CASIAPGGGDGYTF
TRBD1,TRBV6-4,medium-sized,TRBJ2-3,TGTGCCAGCAGCGGGACAGGGGGCGCAGATACGCAGTATTTT,CASSGTGGADTQYF
NA,TRBV7-9,NA,TRBJ2-1,TGTGCCAGCAGCTTATGGGGGGTCGATGAGCAGTTCTTC,CASSLWGVDEQFF
NA,TRBV5-4,NA,TRBJ2-3,TGTGCCAGCAGCGAAGGGGGAGATACGCAGTATTTT,CASSEGGDTQYF
NA,TRBV19,many,TRBJ1-3,TGTGCCAGTGGGGGTTTCTCTGGAAACACCATATATTTT,CASGGFSGNTIYF
NA,TRBV6-5,NA,TRBJ2-5,TGTGCCAGCAGTTACGGTTCGAGCCAAGAGACCCAGTACTTC,CASSYGSSQETQYF
TRBD2,TRBV9,NA,TRBJ2-7,TGTGCCACTAAGTCTAGCGGGGAGACCTACGAGCAGTACTTC,CATKSSGETYEQYF
NA,TRBV29-1,NA,TRBJ1-1,TGCAGCGTTGAAAGAGTCGAAGCTTTCTTT,CSVERVEAFF
NA,TRBV7-9,NA,TRBJ1-1,TGTGCCAGCAGCTTAGACAACTTGGGGACTTTCTTT,CASSLDNLGTFF
NA,TRBV15,NA,TRBJ2-7,TGTGCCACCAGCAGTTTGCCGGGGAGGATCTACGAGCAGTACTTC,CATSSLPGRIYEQYF
TRBD1,TRBV7-9,NA,TRBJ1-1,TGTGCCAGCAGCTCCGGACAGGTTGAAGCTTTCTTT,CASSSGQVEAFF
NA,TRBV6-6,NA,TRBJ1-4,TGTGCCAGCAGTTACGGGGGGGCAGGCGAAAAACTGTTTTTT,CASSYGGAGEKLFF
NA,TRBV6-5,NA,TRBJ1-1,TGTGCCAGCAGTTGGAACAGGTACACTGAAGCTTTCTTT,CASSWNRYTEAFF
NA,TRBV18,once,TRBJ2-5,TGTGCCAGCTCACCAAACGACCGACGTGAAGAGACCCAGTACTTC,CASSPNDRREETQYF
TRBD1,TRBV5-8,NA,TRBJ1-2,TGTGCCAGCAACCTCGCGAGAGGGGGCTGGTATGGCTACACCTTC,CASNLARGGWYGYTF
NA,TRBV11-1,NA,TRBJ2-7,TGTGCCAGCAGCCCGCCGCTTTCCTACGAGCAGTACTTC,CASSPPLSYEQYF